This T cell receptor (beta chain) was identified in a study of blood T cell repertoires in COVID-19. Study-wide context: The origin of the acute and convalescent COVID-19 samples was the United States, Italy and Spain.

Profiling relied on immunoSEQ multiplex PCR, and the TCRdb table lists in-frame clones only, not all of them. Seen here are about 170,000 clones, around 80% observed once, and the top ten hold around 15%. It was during active infection that Seattle patients were enrolled and then longitudinally followed. Germline assignment: CDR1 LNHDA and CDR2 SQIVND (reference sequence). The CDR3 loop spans 13 amino acids. The junction had 0 bases not matched to a gene; V was cut back by 5 bases and J by 4 bases. The chain has TRBV19 and TRBJ1-1, with 11 bases aligning to TRBD1. Input material: peripheral blood. This clonotype was sampled from a woman aged 65 to 85 with COVID-19, enrolled during active disease. CDR3 region: CASSGTGGTEAFF. CDR3 sequence (DNA): TGTGCCAGTAGTGGGACAGGGGGCACTGAAGCTTTCTTT.